This TCR beta chain comes out of a study of cytomegalovirus exposure and HLA in healthy donors. This clone was observed a handful of times. The antigen remains undetermined. Broader study findings: The study designated fewer than 200 TCR beta chains cytomegalovirus-associated. There was a cluster of highly shared sequence variants that was likely a sequencing artifact. Certain indistinguishable V segments, among them TRBV6-2 and TRBV6-3, were excluded. In a later analysis, DRB1 alleles had the most associated TCRs; HLA-C alleles the fewest.

60 Vbeta and 13 Jbeta primers were used in PCR. Here immunoSEQ multiplex PCR was the method, and the copy in TCRdb shows in-frame clones only, minus some. The profile shows fewer than 200,000 clones, around 68% of them singletons. The J segment lost 4 bases and the V segment lost 0 bases, leaving 6 bases of the junction unmatched. This CDR3 has 16 amino acids. Per germline, CDR1 MRHNA and CDR2 SNTAGT. The chain has TRBV6-4 and TRBJ2-3; 8 bases match TRBD2. This receptor was obtained from a girl under 18 in good health and CMV-seronegative. Sequencing input: PBMCs. The CDR3 DNA is TGTGCCAGCAGTGACTCCACCGGGGGGGCCCCAGATACGCAGTATTTT. Translating it yields CASSDSTGGAPDTQYF.